Here is one TCR beta chain with its context. This specimen comes from a study of blood T cells in healthy people across ages. Between the trimmed V and J ends, which lost 0 bases and 4 bases, there was a span of 10 bases. Germline CDR1 SGHRS, CDR2 YFSETQ. CDR3 length: 15 amino acids. A sample-barcoded 5' primer and a J-beta primer mix were used in a second PCR of roughly 7 to 11 cycles. TCRdb redid the calling of the 5' RACE reads with MiXCR, one entry per CDR3 protein. The repertoire consists of 1.5 million to 2 million distinct CDR3 sequences, with about 32% occurring once and the leading ten covering 10% to 12%.

This TCR was recovered from a woman aged 30 to 39 in good health. Sequences were obtained from blood. This chain links TRBV5-1 with TRBJ1-4; no definite D call. The CDR3 nucleotides read TGCGCCAGCAGCTTGGGTCAAGCTCTTAATGAAAAACTGTTTTTT. Amino acids: CASSLGQALNEKLFF. The variable domain in full, with the rest retrieved from reference TRBV5-1 and TRBJ1-4, is KAGVTQTPRYLIKTRGQQVTLSCSPISGHRSVSWYQQTPGQGLQFLFEYFSETQRNKGNFPGRFSGRQFSNSRSEMNVSTLELGDSALYLCASSLGQALNEKLFFGSGTQLSVL.